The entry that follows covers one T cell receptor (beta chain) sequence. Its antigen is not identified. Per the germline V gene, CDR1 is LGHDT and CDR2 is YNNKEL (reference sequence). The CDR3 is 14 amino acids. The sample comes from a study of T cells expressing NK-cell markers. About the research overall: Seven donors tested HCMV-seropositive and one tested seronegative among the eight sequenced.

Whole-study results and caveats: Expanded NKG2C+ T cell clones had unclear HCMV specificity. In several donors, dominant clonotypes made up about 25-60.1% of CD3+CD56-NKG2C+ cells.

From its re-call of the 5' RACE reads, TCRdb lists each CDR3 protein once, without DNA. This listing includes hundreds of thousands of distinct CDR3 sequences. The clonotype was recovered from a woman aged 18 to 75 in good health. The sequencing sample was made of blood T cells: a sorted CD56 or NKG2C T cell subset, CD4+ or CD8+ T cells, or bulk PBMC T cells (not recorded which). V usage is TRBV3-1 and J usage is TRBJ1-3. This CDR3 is CASSQVRGGNTIYF.